This entry lists 10 T cell receptor beta chains sequenced from one sample in a study of blood T cells in healthy people across ages. For the second PCR, which ran for about 6 to 11 cycles, a sample-barcoded 5' primer and a J-beta primer mix were used. Using its own MiXCR run on the 5' RACE reads, TCRdb lists one record per CDR3 protein. There are 600,000 or so distinct CDR3 sequences in the sample; roughly 43% occur only once, and just under 25% lies in the top ten. The sample taken for sequencing was blood. These receptors were taken from a man older than 75 in good health.

The rearrangement links TRBV7-3 to TRBJ1-1; D is unclear. Trimming pared 2 bases from V and 1 base from J, leaving 8 bases between. Germline CDR1 reads SGHTA; CDR2 reads FQGTGA. The CDR3 is 14 amino acids. CDR3 sequence: CASSLGHGNTEAFF. Written as DNA, the CDR3 is TGTGCCAGCAGCTTAGGTCACGGGAACACTGAAGCTTTCTTT.

A word on this clonotype: One end of the junction does not line up with germline, which may come from a read error. The chain uses TRBV6-6 and TRBJ2-3; D possibly corresponds to TRBD2 (6 bases). CDR1 is MNHNY, CDR2 SVGAGI, per germline (reference sequence). This CDR3 has 16 residues. The CDR3 DNA reads TGTGCCCGCAGTTACCGGAGGGGCCGTTCGACAGATACGCGGTATTTT. Protein product: CARSYRRGRSTDTRYF.

This clonotype came up a few times. The chain couples TRBV6-2 or TRBV6-3 to TRBJ2-3, with TRBD2 matching 9 bases. This CDR3 contains 16 residues. The trim removed 5 bases at V and 3 bases at J, leaving 9 bases unmatched. Germline V gene data show CDR1 as MNHEY and CDR2 as SVGEGT. The CDR3 reads CASSKTAGGRTDTQYF. CDR3 in DNA: TGTGCCAGCAGTAAAACCGCGGGAGGGCGGACAGATACGCAGTATTTT.

The rearrangement uses TRBV20-1 and TRBJ2-5, with D unclear. Germline V gene data show CDR1 as DFQATT and CDR2 as SNEGSKA (reference sequence). V lost 1 base and J lost 4, with 7 bases in between. The length of the CDR3 is 12 residues. In DNA, the CDR3 is TGCAGTGCTAGAGTTCAACGAGAGACCCAGTACTTC. Translation gives CSARVQRETQYF.

The rearrangement links TRBV20-1 to TRBJ2-1; maybe TRBD2 (6 bases). CDR3 length: 12 residues. Trimming removed 6 bases from V and 8 bases from J, with 14 bases in between. CDR1 DFQATT and CDR2 SNEGSKA come from the germline V gene (reference sequence). In nucleotides, the CDR3 is TGCAGTGCCGGAGGACGCGGGGATGAGCAGTTCTTC. It codes for CSAGGRGDEQFF.

The chain couples TRBV7-9 to TRBJ1-2; D might be TRBD1 (5 bases). The CDR3 runs to 12 residues. CDR1 is SEHNR, CDR2 FQNEAQ, per germline (reference sequence). The ends were cut back, 4 bases at V and 7 bases at J, with 10 bases in the middle. The CDR3 here is CASSSGGAGYTF. As DNA, the CDR3 is TGTGCCAGCAGCTCCGGGGGAGCTGGCTACACCTTC. Combining the CDR3 with reference TRBV7-9 and TRBJ1-2 gives the whole variable domain DTGVSQNPRHKITKRGQNVTFRCDPISEHNRLYWYRQTLGQGPEFLTYFQNEAQLEKSRLLSDRFSAERPKGSFSTLEIQRTEQGDSAMYLCASSSGGAGYTFGSGTRLTVV.

In its sample, this clonotype was seen many times. The chain carries TRBV18 and TRBJ2-7; perhaps TRBD1 as D (6 bases). CDR1 and CDR2 (germline): KGHSH, LQKENI. The CDR3 loop spans 14 amino acids. Trimming left V 3 bases short and J 0 bases short, with 9 bases between. CDR3 DNA sequence: TGTGCCAGCTCACCTCGGGACACCTCCTACGAGCAGTACTTC. This translates into CASSPRDTSYEQYF. The complete variable domain, with remaining parts taken from reference TRBV18 and TRBJ2-7, reads NAGVMQNPRHLVRRRGQEARLRCSPMKGHSHVYWYRQLPEEGLKFMVYLQKENIIDESGMPKERFSAEFPKEGPSILRIQQVVRGDSAAYFCASSPRDTSYEQYFGPGTRLTVT.

The rearrangement uses TRBV27 and TRBJ2-7, with 7 positions matching TRBD1. Germline assignment: CDR1 MNHEY and CDR2 SMNVEV (reference sequence). The V and J ends lost 7 bases and 0 bases, in that order; junction bases with no gene match: 9. The CDR3 is 15 amino acids. The CDR3 protein is CASNPRQGSSYEQYF. The CDR3 DNA follows: TGTGCCAGCAACCCCCGACAGGGAAGCTCCTACGAGCAGTACTTC.

This clonotype was seen more than once but under ten times. This rearrangement joins TRBV6-6 to TRBJ1-1; D possibly corresponds to TRBD1 (6 bases). V was pared by 0 bases and J by 4 bases, with 12 bases between. The CDR3 spans 15 residues. CDR1 and CDR2 (germline): MNHNY, SVGAGI (reference sequence). CDR3 sequence (DNA): TGTGCCAGCAGTTACTCGGACAGTAAGATCACTGAAGCTTTCTTT. It is translated as CASSYSDSKITEAFF.

This clonotype was counted once. An end of the junction does not agree with germline; a read error may underlie this. J is TRBJ2-4 and V is TRBV7-2, with TRBD2 as a possible D gene (5 bases). CDR3 length: 14 amino acids. Germline V gene sequence: CDR1 SGHTA, CDR2 FQGNSA. Here the CDR3 DNA reads TGTGCCCGCAGCCTTCGGGAATCGGGGAACATTCAGTACTTC. It codes for CARSLRESGNIQYF.